A single T cell receptor beta chain is shown here with its context. The target antigen is unknown. The data were obtained in a study of regulatory and conventional T cells in RAG deficiency. Study-wide findings and caveats: Shannon entropy was markedly lower and Simpson indices higher in RAG-deficient patients than control T-cell subsets. Patient subsets had shorter CDR3s; Omenn Treg-Tconv overlap exceeded 75%.

Assay used: immunoSEQ multiplex PCR; TCRdb lists only in-frame clones, some missing. The sample contains tens of thousands of clones, about nine tenths of which appear only once. The CDR3 sequence is 17 residues long. Blood CD4+ CD25-low CD127-high conventional T cells supplied the genomic DNA template. This sample also appeared in a second study, on regulatory T cells. As that study records: Primers: 52 TRBV forward and 13 TRBJ reverse. Regulatory T cells showed the strongest V-J pair restriction and V/J gene skewing among patient repertoires.

The chain employs TRBV1 and TRBJ2-1; the listed D gene, TRBD2, was not tested against the DNA. TRBV1 constitutes a pseudogene. The sequenced material came from CD4+ effector T cells sorted from blood. The clonotype was recovered from a human donor in good health. For the CDR3, the DNA is TGCACCAGCAGCGTAGAACGGGAGGGCCCCCCTCGGAATGAGCAGTTCTTC. This encodes CTSSVEREGPPRNEQFF.